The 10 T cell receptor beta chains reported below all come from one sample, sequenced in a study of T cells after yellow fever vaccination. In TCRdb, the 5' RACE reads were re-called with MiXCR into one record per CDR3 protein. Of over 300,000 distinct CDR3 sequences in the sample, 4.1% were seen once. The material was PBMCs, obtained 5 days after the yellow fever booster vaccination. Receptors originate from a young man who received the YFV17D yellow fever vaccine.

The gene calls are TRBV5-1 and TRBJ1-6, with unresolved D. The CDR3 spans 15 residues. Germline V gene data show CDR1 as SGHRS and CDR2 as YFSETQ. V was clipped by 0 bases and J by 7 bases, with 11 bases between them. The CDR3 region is CASSLDGLANSPLHF. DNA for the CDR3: TGCGCCAGCAGCTTGGATGGGCTAGCGAATTCACCCCTCCACTTT.

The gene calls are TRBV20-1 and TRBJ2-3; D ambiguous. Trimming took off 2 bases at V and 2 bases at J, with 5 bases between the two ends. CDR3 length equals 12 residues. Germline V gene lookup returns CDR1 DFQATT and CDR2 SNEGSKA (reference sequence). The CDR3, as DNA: TGCAGTGCTAGAATCCCCACAGATACGCAGTATTTT. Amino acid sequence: CSARIPTDTQYF.

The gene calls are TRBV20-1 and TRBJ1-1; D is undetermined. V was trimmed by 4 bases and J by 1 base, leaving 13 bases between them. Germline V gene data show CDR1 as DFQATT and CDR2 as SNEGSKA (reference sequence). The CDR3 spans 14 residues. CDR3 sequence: CSATHRRANTEAFF. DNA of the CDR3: TGCAGTGCTACTCATAGACGGGCGAACACTGAAGCTTTCTTT.

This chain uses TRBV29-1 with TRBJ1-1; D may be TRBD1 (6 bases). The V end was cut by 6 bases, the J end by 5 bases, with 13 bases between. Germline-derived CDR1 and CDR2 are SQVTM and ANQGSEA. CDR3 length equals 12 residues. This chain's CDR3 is CSVLTDRTEAFF. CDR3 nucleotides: TGCAGCGTCCTGACGGACAGAACTGAAGCTTTCTTT.

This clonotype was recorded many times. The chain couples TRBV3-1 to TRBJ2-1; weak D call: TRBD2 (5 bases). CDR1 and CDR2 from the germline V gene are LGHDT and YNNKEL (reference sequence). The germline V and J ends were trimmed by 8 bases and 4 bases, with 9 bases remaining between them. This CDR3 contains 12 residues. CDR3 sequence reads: CASSGVYNEQFF. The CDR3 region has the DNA TGTGCCAGCTCCGGGGTGTACAATGAGCAGTTCTTC.

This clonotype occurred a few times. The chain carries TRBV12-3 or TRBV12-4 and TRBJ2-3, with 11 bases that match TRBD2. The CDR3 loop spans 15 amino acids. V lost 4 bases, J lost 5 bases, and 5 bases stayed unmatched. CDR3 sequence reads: CASSYSGGARDTQYF. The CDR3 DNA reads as TGTGCCAGCAGTTATAGCGGGGGGGCCAGAGATACGCAGTATTTT.

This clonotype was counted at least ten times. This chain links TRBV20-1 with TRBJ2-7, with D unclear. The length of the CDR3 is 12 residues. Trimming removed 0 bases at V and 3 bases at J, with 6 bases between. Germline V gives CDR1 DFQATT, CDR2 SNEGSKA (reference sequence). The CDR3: CSARDNGYEQYV. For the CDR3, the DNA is TGCAGTGCTAGAGATAACGGCTACGAGCAGTACGTC.

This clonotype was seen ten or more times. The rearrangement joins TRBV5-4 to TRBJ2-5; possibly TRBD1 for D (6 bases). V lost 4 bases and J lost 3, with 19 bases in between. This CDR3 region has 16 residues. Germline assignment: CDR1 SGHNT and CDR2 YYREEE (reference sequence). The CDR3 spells CASSPRGQQSKETQYF. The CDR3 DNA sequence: TGTGCCAGCAGCCCGCGCGGACAGCAATCTAAAGAGACCCAGTACTTC.

The CDR3 DNA follows: TGCGCCAGCAGCTTGTCCGGACCCGATGGCTACACCTTC. Translating it yields CASSLSGPDGYTF. The chain carries TRBV5-1 and TRBJ1-2; D remains ambiguous. V gave up 1 base and J gave up 6 bases, with 10 bases separating them. The germline gives CDR1 SGHRS, CDR2 YFSETQ. The CDR3 covers 13 residues. The full variable domain, rest sourced from reference TRBV5-1 and TRBJ1-2, is KAGVTQTPRYLIKTRGQQVTLSCSPISGHRSVSWYQQTPGQGLQFLFEYFSETQRNKGNFPGRFSGRQFSNSRSEMNVSTLELGDSALYLCASSLSGPDGYTFGSGTRLTVV.

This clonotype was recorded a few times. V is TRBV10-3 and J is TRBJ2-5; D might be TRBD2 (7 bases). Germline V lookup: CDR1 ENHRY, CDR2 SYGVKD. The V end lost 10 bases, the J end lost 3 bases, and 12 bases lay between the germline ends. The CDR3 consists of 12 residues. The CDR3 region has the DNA TGTGCCAGCGGGGGCCCCGAAGAGACCCAGTACTTC. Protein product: CASGGPEETQYF.